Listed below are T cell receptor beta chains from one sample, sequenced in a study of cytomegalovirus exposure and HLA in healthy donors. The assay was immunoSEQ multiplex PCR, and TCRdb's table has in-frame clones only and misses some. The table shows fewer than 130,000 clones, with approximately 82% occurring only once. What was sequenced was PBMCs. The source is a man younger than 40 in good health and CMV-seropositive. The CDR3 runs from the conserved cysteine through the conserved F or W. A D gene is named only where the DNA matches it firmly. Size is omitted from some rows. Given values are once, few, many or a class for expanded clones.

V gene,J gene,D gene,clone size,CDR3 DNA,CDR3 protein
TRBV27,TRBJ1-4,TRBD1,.,TGTGCCAGCAGCGCCGACAGGGGGCTTGAAAAACTGTTTTTT,CASSADRGLEKLFF
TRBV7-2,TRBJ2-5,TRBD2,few,TGTGCCAGCAGCCTGGGGGCGGGGGGGACTTTGTACCAAGAGACCCAGTACTTC,CASSLGAGGTLYQETQYF
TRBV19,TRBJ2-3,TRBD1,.,TGTGCCAGTAGAGGACAGGGGGGAACAGATACGCAGTATTTT,CASRGQGGTDTQYF
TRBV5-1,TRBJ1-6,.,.,TGCGCCAGCACATGGGAGGGGGTCAAATATAATTCACCCCTCCACTTT,CASTWEGVKYNSPLHF
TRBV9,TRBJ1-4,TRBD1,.,TGTGCCAGCAGTGGAGGACAGGTCGCAACTAATGAAAAACTGTTTTTT,CASSGGQVATNEKLFF
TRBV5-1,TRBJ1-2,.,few,TGCGCCAGCAGCTCCCCAGAGGCAGGGGTAAAGGGCTACACCTTC,CASSSPEAGVKGYTF
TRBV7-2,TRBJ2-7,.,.,TGTGCCAGCAGCTTAGGAGGGACCTACGAGCAGTACTTC,CASSLGGTYEQYF
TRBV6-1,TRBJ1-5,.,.,TGTGCCAGCAGGACCCGGGAATGGAATCAGCCCCAGCATTTT,CASRTREWNQPQHF
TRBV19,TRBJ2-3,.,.,TGTGCCTCCCCTCCGTTCCCCCCTGGGCAGGGCCCCACGGATACGCAGTATTTT,CASPPFPPGQGPTDTQYF
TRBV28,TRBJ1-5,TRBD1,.,TGTGCCAGCAGTTCTATCATGAGACAGGGGAATCAGCCCCAGCATTTT,CASSSIMRQGNQPQHF
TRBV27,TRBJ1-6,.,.,TGTGCCAGCAGTTTAGTGTTCTGGGAGGATTCACCCCTCCACTTT,CASSLVFWEDSPLHF
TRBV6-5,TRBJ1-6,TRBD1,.,TGTGCCAGCAGTTACCTGGACAGGGGGAATTCACTCCTCCACTTT,CASSYLDRGNSLLHF
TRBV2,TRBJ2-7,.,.,TGTGCCAGCAGTGAAAGGTGGGCAGCCTACGAGCAGTACTTC,CASSERWAAYEQYF
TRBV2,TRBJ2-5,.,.,TGTGCCAGCAGTGACAACAGTGAAGAGACCCAGTACTTC,CASSDNSEETQYF
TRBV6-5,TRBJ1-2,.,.,TGTGCCAGCAGTGCACAGGGAATGGACTATGGCTACACCTTC,CASSAQGMDYGYTF
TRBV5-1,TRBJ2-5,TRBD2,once,TGCGCCAGCAGCTTGGAACTAGCGGGAGACCTTCAAGAGACCCAGTACTTC,CASSLELAGDLQETQYF
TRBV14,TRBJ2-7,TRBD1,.,TGTGCCAGCAGCCAGTCAGGACAGGGGGCTTCCTATGCTCCCTACTACTACGAGCAGTACTTC,CASSQSGQGASYAPYYYEQYF
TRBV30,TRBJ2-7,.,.,TGTGCCTGGAGTCATGAGTACGAGCAGTACTTC,CAWSHEYEQYF
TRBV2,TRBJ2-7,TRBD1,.,TGTGCCAGCAGCCGGACAGGGACCACCTACGAGCAGTACTTC,CASSRTGTTYEQYF
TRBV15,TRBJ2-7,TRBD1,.,TGTGCCACCAGCAGAGAGGGGACAGGGGTGAACTACGAGCAGTACTTC,CATSREGTGVNYEQYF
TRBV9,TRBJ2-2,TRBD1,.,TGTGCCAGCAGCGAGGGACAGGAGTCCGGGGAGCTGTTTTTT,CASSEGQESGELFF
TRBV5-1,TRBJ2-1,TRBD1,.,TGCGCCAGCAGCTTTGTTTTGGGACAGGGTGGCAATGAGCAGTTCTTC,CASSFVLGQGGNEQFF
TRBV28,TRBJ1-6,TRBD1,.,TGTGCCAGCATTAGACAGGGGTATAATTCACCCCTCCACTTT,CASIRQGYNSPLHF
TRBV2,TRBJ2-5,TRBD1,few,TGTGCCAGCAGTGACCCGGGACAGGGGCACCAAGAGACCCAGTACTTC,CASSDPGQGHQETQYF
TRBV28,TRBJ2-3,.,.,TGTGCCAGCTTCAGTACAGATACGCAGTATTTT,CASFSTDTQYF
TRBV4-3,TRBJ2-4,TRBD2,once,TGCGCCAGCAGCCAAGAGGGAGGGTTGGATGGCATTCAGTACTTC,CASSQEGGLDGIQYF
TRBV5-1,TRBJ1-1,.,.,TGCGCCAGCAGCTTGGTTCCGGGGGGGATGAACACTGAAGCTTTCTTT,CASSLVPGGMNTEAFF
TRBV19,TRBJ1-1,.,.,TGTGCCAGTAGTATCGGGGGGAGCACTGAAGCTTTCTTT,CASSIGGSTEAFF
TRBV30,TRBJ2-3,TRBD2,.,TGTGCCTGGACCCTTCCTAGCGGGGTCTTCACAGATACGCAGTATTTT,CAWTLPSGVFTDTQYF
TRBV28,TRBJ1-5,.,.,TGTGCCAGCAGTCTAACTAATCAGCCCCAGCATTTT,CASSLTNQPQHF
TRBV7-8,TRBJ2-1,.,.,TGTGCCAGCAGCGGGCGACTGGGGCACAATGAGCAGTTCTTC,CASSGRLGHNEQFF
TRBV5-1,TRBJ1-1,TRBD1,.,TGCGCCAGCAGCAGGGACAGGGAAACTGAAGCTTTCTTT,CASSRDRETEAFF
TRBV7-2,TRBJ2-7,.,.,TGTGCCAGCAGCTGGAGCCACAGGGACGAGCAGTACTTC,CASSWSHRDEQYF
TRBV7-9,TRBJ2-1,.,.,TGTGCCAGCAGCCCGAGCTCCCGGGGTCTAGGCGAGCAGTTCTTC,CASSPSSRGLGEQFF
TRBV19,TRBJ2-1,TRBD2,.,TGTGCCAGTAGTAGTCTAGCGGGTGAGCAGTTCTTC,CASSSLAGEQFF
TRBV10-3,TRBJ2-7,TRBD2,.,TGTGCCATCAGTGACCCCACTAGCGGGGGGGCTTACGAGCAGTACTTC,CAISDPTSGGAYEQYF
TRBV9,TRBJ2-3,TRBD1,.,TGTGCCAGCAGCCCCGAGGGGGCCACAGATACGCAGTATTTT,CASSPEGATDTQYF
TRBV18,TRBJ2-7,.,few,TGTGCCAGCTCACCAGACAGTCTATACGAGCAGTACTTC,CASSPDSLYEQYF
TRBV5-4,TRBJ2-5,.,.,TGTGCCAGCAGCTCCCGAGGGGAGACCCAGTACTTC,CASSSRGETQYF
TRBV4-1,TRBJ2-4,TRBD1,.,TGCGCCAGCAGCCAAGAATGGGGACAGGGACTAGCCAAAAACATTCAGTACTTC,CASSQEWGQGLAKNIQYF
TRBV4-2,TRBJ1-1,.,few,TGTGCCAGCAGCCTCACAGTGAACACTGAAGCTTTCTTT,CASSLTVNTEAFF
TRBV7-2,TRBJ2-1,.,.,TGTGCCAGCAGCTTATCCAGGTTGGACAATGAGCAGTTCTTC,CASSLSRLDNEQFF